Detailed here is one TCR beta chain. Its antigen is not known. CDR1 and CDR2 from the germline V gene are SGHDN and FVKESK. Trimming left V 1 base short and J 1 base short, with 14 bases between. The CDR3 sequence is 16 residues long. As the starting material, over 9 ml of fresh peripheral blood yielded the PBMCs. This sample stems from a study of Graves' ophthalmopathy and Graves' hyperthyroidism. Study outcomes and limitations: In blood appeared most of the expanded thyroid clonotypes whose frequency exceeded 0.001. The model forecast ophthalmopathy progression, reaching roughly 70% sensitivity and around 73% specificity.

Amplified TCR beta CDR3 regions were obtained using RNA transcripts as template. RT-PCR in the first round used HTBI primers; a second-round multiplex PCR followed. Via MiXCR, TCRdb re-called the multiplex PCR reads, giving one row per CDR3 protein. The sample carries about 220,000 distinct CDR3 sequences, roughly 21% recorded once. The chain joins TRBV14 to TRBJ2-7; D might be TRBD1 (6 bases). The sequencing sample was made of peripheral blood. This TCR came from a woman aged 50 to 60 with Graves' ophthalmopathy. The DNA for the CDR3 is TGTGCCAGCAGCCAAGTGGTTGGGGGCCAGTCCTACGAGCAGTACTTC. The encoded protein is CASSQVVGGQSYEQYF.